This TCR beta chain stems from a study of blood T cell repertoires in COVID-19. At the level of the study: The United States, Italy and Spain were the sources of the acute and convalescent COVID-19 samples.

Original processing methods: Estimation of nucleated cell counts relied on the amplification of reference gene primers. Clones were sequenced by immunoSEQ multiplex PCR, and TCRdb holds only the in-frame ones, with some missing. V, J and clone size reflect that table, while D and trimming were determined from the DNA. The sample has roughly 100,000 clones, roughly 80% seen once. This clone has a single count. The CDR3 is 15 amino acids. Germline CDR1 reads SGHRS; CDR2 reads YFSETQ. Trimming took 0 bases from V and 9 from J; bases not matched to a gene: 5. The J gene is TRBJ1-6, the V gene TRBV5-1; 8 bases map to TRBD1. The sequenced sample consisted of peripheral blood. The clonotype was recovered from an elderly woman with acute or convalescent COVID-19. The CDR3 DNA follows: TGCGCCAGCAGCTTGGAGGGACAGGCGTCTTCACCCCTCCACTTT. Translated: CASSLEGQASSPLHF.